The TCR beta chain under discussion was sequenced for a study of cytomegalovirus exposure and HLA in healthy donors. Across the whole study: Of all 400 or so donors who were genotyped, around 82% belonged to the Caucasian-associated ancestry cluster.

This clone was seen only once. Its antigen is not known. The study, taken as a whole, reports: In all likelihood, a cluster of highly shared sequence variants was a sequencing artifact. Later genetic work tied a missense DCLRE1C variant to beta-chain V and J trimming. Productive rates of about 87% or about 30% were seen for most TCR beta V segments in an earlier analysis.

Germline V gene sequence: CDR1 MNHEY, CDR2 SVGAGI. V lost 6 bases, J lost 5 bases, and 10 bases stayed unmatched. The CDR3 length is 15 residues. Primers included in the PCR were 60 Vbeta and 13 Jbeta primers. Profiling relied on immunoSEQ multiplex PCR, and the TCRdb table lists in-frame clones only, not all of them. This repertoire shows 130,000 or so clones, roughly 80% found once; its top ten account for 2% to 2.5%. Sequenced input: PBMCs. This sequence was found in a man aged 25-40 years in good health and CMV-seronegative. The V call is TRBV6-5, the J call TRBJ1-1; TRBD1 agrees at 9 bases. CDR3 sequence (DNA): TGTGCCAGCAGGGACTCCGGGACAGGGTGGACTGAAGCTTTCTTT. Translating gives CASRDSGTGWTEAFF.